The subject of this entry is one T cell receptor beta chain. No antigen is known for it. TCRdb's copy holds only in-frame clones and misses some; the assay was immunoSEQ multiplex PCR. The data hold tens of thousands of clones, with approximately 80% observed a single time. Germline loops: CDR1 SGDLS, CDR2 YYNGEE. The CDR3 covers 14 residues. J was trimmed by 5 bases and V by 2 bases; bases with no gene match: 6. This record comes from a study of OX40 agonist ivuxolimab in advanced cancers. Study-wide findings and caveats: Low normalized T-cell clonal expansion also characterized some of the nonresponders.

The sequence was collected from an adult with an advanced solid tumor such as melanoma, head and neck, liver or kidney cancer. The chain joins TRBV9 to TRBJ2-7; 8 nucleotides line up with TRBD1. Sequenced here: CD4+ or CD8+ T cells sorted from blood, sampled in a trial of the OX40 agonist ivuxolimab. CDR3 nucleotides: TGTGCCAGCAGCGTGGGACAGGCGCGCAACGAGCAGTACTTC. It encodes CASSVGQARNEQYF.